Listed below are T cell receptor beta chains from one sample, sequenced in a study of shared clonotypes between healthy human individuals. Produced via immunoSEQ multiplex PCR; TCRdb's table is partial and in-frame only. The table has 2 million to 2.5 million clones, around 95% seen once. The specimen was naive CD4+ T cells sorted from blood. Receptors were obtained from a man aged 18-30 years in good health. Each CDR3 is given with its conserved first and last residue. D genes are given only for firm matches. A row's size may be missing; if present it is once, few, many or a size class.

TRBJ2-7 TRBV30 - - CAWSPPSGGAGLGLYF TGTGCCTGGAGTCCTCCCTCGGGGGGCGCCGGTTTAGGGCTGTACTTC
TRBJ2-7 TRBV5-1 - - CASSLAPGLYEQYF TGCGCCAGCAGCTTGGCCCCGGGGCTCTACGAGCAGTACTTC
TRBJ1-1 TRBV7-9 once - CASSLGGYRDSDTEAFF TGTGCCAGCAGCTTGGGGGGTTACCGGGACTCTGACACTGAAGCTTTCTTT
TRBJ2-5 TRBV11-2 - - CASTSRETQYF TGTGCCAGCACTAGCCGAGAGACCCAGTACTTC
TRBJ2-7 TRBV7-9 - - CASSSTGPLGEQYF TGTGCCAGCAGCTCCACAGGGCCCCTCGGCGAGCAGTACTTC
TRBJ2-3 TRBV28 - - CASRADTDTQYF TGTGCCAGCAGGGCAGACACAGATACGCAGTATTTT
TRBJ2-7 TRBV6-1 - - CASSEAGAKGYSYEQYF TGTGCCAGCAGTGAAGCAGGGGCAAAGGGGTACAGCTACGAGCAGTACTTC
TRBJ2-2 TRBV10-3 - - CASAAQANTGELFF TGTGCCAGTGCGGCGCAGGCGAACACCGGGGAGCTGTTTTTT
TRBJ2-3 TRBV7-2 once - CASSPVAGKSTDTQYF TGTGCCAGCAGCCCCGTGGCAGGGAAATCCACAGATACGCAGTATTTT
TRBJ2-2 TRBV2 - - CASNPIEAGALGTGELFF TGTGCCAGCAACCCTATAGAGGCAGGGGCGTTAGGCACCGGGGAGCTGTTTTTT
TRBJ1-2 TRBV4-2 - TRBD1 CASSPGTGRDYGYTF TGTGCCAGCAGCCCAGGGACAGGGAGGGACTATGGCTACACCTTC
TRBJ2-7 TRBV28 - - CASDQGYEQYF TGTGCCAGCGACCAAGGGTACGAGCAGTACTTC
TRBJ1-2 TRBV5-8 - - CASSLSARVGGYTF TGTGCCAGCAGCTTATCCGCCAGGGTGGGTGGCTACACCTTC